Sequencing of this T cell receptor (beta chain) was carried out in a study of blood T cells in healthy people across ages. The V gene's germline CDR1 is ENHRY and CDR2 SYGVKD. Trimming removed 6 bases at V and 1 base at J, with 8 bases between. The CDR3 totals 13 residues. For the second PCR, which ran for roughly 7 to 11 cycles, a sample-barcoded 5' primer and a J-beta primer mix were used. Each cDNA molecule, via a template-switch adaptor with 12 random nucleotides, was tagged. Paired-end reads containing CDR3 totaled no fewer than 2.5 million for each sample. In TCRdb, the 5' RACE reads were re-called with MiXCR into one record per CDR3 protein. The data hold about 1,400,000 distinct CDR3 sequences, with roughly 59% observed a single time. Total RNA, at least 5 micrograms per sample, was extracted from PBMCs.

This clonotype was obtained from a man aged 18 to 29 in good health. Sequencing was carried out using blood. The gene calls are TRBV10-3 and TRBJ2-3; D unresolved. CDR3 sequence: CAIRFRGTDTQYF. CDR3 coding DNA: TGTGCCATCAGGTTCCGGGGCACAGATACGCAGTATTTT.